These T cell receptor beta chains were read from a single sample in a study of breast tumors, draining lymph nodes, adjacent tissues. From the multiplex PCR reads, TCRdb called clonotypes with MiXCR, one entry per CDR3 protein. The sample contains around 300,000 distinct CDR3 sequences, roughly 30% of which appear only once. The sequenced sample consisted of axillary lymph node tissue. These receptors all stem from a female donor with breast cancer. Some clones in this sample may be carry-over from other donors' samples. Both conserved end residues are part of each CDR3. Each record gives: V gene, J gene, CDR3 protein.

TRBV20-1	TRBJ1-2	CSAYTLYGYTF
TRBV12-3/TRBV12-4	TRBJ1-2	CASSFMGYGYTF
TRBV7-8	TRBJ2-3	CASGHSGRGDTQYF
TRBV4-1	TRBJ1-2	CASSQGEALTTSYTF
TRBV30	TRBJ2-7	CAWSFPGVLSYEQYF
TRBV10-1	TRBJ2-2	CASSQTGGTGELFF
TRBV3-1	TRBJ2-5	CASSQEGTSEETQYF
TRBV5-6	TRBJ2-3	CASSPSAGEGYNEQYF
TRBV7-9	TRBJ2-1	CASSSGLASVEFF
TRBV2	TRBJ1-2	CAILLIGGYTF
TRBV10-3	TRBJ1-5	CAISMGQSNQPQHF
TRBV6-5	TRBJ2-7	CASSPGTPGLAGSYEQYF
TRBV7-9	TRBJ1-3	CASSLYQGIFGNTIYF
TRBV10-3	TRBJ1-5	CAISDKGAGNQPQHF
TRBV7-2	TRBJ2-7	CASSLRGGRAYEQYF
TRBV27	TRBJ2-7	CASSWVRLDRDYEQYF
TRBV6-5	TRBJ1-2	CASSSTVYGYTF
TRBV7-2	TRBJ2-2	CASTYRLAGVDGELFF
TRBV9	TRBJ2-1	CASSVGIGGGDNEQFF
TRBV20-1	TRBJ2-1	CSARGTSGVLLVF
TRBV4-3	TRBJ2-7	CASSQDMGGLMDEQYF
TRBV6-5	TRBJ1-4	CASSHRYRAHEKLFF
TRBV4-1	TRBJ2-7	CASSQETGPLDEQYF
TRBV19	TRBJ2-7	CASTVEAGAYEQYF
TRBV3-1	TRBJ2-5	CASSQGPGQGTQYF
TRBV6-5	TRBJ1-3	CASRNTASGNTIYF
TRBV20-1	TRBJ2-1	CSASLWGRYNEQFF
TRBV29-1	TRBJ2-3	CSVVRLAGVCDTQYF
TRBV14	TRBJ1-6	CASSPAALNSPLHF
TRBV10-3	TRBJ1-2	CAISEAGFGYGYTF
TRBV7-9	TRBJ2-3	CAVHSKGSDTQYF
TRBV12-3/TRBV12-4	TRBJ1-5	CASSRSGGYNQPQHF
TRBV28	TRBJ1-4	CASSRYTTNEKLFF
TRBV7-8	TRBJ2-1	CASSLVRGQGHNEQFF